This T cell receptor (beta chain) was captured in a study of regulatory T cells in long-lasting Graves disease. Study in general: Less than 3 months of antithyroid drugs had been taken by newly diagnosed Graves' patients.

For this clonotype: What it binds is unknown.

Time point meaning: newly diagnosed GD, antithyroid drugs for less than 3 months. RNA extracted from PBMCs served as the sequencing template. The trim removed 5 bases at V and 10 bases at J, leaving 4 bases unmatched. This CDR3 is 15 amino acids long. Germline V gives CDR1 KGHDR, CDR2 SFDVKD. Relying on iRepertoire HTBI primers and Arm-PCR of CDR3 regions, the team built TCR beta libraries. MiXCR, applied by TCRdb to the multiplex PCR reads, yields one record per CDR3 protein. The table lists a few hundred thousand distinct CDR3 sequences, 14% of them singletons. Study results and caveats: Favored usage of TRBV28, TRBJ1-2 and TRBJ2-5 was recorded in persistent disease.

In addition, the sample was reused for a study of T cells in Graves' hyperthyroidism and ophthalmopathy. That study adds: Uncontrolled infection, other autoimmune disease, pregnancy or lactation led to exclusion. In the first-round RT-PCR of the TCR CDR3, the HTBI primer set was used.

This material consisted of peripheral blood mononuclear cells (PBMCs), taken at new diagnosis, from a patient treated with antithyroid drugs. The sequence was obtained from a woman in her fifties or sixties with Graves disease. The chain has TRBV24-1 and TRBJ2-1, with 16 bases aligning to TRBD2. CDR3 loop: CATSVGTSGRVEQFF. CDR3 coding DNA: TGTGCCACCAGTGTCGGGACTAGCGGGAGGGTGGAGCAGTTCTTC.